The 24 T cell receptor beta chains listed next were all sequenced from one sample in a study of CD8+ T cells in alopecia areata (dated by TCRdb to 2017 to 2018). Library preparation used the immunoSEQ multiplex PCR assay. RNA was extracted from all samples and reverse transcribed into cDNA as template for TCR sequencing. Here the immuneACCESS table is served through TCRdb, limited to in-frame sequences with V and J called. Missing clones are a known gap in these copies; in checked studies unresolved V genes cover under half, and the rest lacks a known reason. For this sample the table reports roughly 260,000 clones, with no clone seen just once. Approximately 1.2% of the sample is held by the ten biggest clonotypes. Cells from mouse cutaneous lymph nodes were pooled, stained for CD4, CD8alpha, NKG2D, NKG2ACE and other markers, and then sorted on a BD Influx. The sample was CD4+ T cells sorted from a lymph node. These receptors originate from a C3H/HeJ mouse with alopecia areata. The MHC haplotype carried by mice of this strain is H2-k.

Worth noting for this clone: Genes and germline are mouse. CDR3 loop: CAWSPYRGLSAETLYF. Incomplete CDR3 DNA: TGTGCCTGGAGTCCATACAGGGGGCTTAGTGCAGAA. The V gene is TRBV31, the J gene TRBJ2-3, with 9 bases matching TRBD1. The read halts 4 residues ahead of the CDR3 end, with the missing end drawn from the germline J gene. V shed 1 base, J shed 0 bases, and the junction held 5 bases outside the gene matches. Germline values: CDR1 GKSSPN, CDR2 SITVG. CDR3 length equals 16 residues.

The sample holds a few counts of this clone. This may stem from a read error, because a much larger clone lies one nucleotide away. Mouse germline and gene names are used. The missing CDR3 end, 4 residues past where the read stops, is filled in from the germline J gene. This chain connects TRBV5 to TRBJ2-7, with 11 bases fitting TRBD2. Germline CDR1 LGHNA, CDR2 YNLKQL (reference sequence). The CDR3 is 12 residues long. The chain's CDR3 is CASRDWGYEQYF. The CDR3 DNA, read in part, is TGTGCCAGCCGGGACTGGGGGTAT.

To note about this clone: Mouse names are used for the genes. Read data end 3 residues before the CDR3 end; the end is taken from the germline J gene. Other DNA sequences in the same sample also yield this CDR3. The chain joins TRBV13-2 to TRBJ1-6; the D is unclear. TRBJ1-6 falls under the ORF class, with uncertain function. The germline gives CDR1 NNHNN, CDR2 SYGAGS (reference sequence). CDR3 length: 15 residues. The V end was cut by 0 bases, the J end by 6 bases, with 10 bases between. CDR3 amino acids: CASGDAGRGNSPLYF. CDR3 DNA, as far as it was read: TGTGCCAGCGGTGATGCTGGGAGAGGTAATTCGCCC.

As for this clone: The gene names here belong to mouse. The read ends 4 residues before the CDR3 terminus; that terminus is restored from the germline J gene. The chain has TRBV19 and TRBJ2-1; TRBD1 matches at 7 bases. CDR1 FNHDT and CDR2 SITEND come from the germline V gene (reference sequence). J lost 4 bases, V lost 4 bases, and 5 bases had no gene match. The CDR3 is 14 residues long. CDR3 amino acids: CASSQGTAYAEQFF. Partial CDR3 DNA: TGTGCCAGCAGTCAAGGGACAGCTTATGCT.

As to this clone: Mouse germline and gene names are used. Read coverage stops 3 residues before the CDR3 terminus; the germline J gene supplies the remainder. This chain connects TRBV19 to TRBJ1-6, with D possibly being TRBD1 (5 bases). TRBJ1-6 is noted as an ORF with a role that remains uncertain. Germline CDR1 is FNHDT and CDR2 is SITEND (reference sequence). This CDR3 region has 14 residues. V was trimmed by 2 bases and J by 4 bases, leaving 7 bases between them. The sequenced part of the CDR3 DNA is TGTGCCAGCAGTATGACAGAATATAATTCGCCC. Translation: CASSMTEYNSP. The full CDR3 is CASSMTEYNSPLYF.

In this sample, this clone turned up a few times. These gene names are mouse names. Here the CDR3 reads CASRRLGSSYEQYF. The part of the CDR3 DNA that was read is TGTGCCAGCAGGAGACTGGGGAGCTCCTAT. V gene TRBV4 combines with J gene TRBJ2-7; 8 nucleotides agree with TRBD2. The missing CDR3 end, 4 residues past where the read stops, is filled in from the germline J gene. V was clipped by 6 bases and J by 0 bases; unmatched bases: 4. The CDR3 is 14 amino acids. The germline V gene has CDR1 LGHDT and CDR2 YNNKQL (reference sequence).

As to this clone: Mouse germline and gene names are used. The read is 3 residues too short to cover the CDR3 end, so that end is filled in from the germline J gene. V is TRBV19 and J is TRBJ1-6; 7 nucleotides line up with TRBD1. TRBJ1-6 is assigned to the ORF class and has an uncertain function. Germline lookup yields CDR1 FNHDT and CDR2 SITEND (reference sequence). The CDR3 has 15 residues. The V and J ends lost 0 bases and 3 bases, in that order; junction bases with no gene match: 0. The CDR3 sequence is CASSIAGGYNSPLYF. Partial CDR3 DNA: TGTGCCAGCAGTATAGCAGGGGGCTATAATTCGCCC.

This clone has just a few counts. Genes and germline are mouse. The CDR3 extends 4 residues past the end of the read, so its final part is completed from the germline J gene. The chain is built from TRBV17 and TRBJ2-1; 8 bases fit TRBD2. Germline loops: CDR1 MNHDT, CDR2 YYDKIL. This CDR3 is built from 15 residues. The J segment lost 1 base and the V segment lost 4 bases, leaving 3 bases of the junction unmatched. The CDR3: CASSTGGRNYAEQFF. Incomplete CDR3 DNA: TGTGCTAGCAGTACGGGGGGGCGAAACTATGCT.

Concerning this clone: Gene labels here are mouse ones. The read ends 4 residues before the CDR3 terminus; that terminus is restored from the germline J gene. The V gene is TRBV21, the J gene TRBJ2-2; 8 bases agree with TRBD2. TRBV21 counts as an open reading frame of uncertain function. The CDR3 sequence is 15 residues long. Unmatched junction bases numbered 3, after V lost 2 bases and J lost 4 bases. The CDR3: CASSQLGGCTGQLYF. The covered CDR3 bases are TGTGCTAGCAGTCAACTGGGGGGTTGCACCGGG.

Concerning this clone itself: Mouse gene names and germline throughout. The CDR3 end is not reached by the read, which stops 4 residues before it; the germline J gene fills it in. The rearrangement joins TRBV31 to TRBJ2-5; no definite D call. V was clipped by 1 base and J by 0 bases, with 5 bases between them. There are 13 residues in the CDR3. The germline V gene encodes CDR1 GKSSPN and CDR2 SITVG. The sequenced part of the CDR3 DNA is TGTGCCTGGAGTCCCCCTAACCAAGAC. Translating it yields CAWSPPNQD. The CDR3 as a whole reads CAWSPPNQDTQYF.

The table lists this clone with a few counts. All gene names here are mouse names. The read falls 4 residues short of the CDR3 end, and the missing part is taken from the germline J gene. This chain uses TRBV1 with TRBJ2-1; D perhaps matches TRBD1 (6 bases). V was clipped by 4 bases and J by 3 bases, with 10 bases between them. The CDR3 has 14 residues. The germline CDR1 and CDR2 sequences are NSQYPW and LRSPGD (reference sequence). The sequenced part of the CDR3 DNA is TGCACCTGCAGTGAACAGGGTTTCTATGCT. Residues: CTCSEQGFYA. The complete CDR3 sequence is CTCSEQGFYAEQFF.

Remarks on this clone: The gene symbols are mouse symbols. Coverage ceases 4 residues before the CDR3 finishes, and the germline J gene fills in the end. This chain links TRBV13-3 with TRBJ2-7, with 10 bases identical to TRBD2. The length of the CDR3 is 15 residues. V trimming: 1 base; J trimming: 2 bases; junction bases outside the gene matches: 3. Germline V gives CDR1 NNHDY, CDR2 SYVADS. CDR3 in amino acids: CASSDIWGGAYEQYF. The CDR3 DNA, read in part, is TGTGCCAGCAGTGATATCTGGGGGGGCGCCTAT.

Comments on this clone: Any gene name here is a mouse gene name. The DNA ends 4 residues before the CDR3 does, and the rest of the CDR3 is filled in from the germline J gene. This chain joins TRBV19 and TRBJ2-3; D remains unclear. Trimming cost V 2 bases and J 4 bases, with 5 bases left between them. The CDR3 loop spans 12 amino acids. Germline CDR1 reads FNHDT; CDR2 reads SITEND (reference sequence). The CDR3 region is CASSISSETLYF. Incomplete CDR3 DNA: TGTGCCAGCAGTATTTCCTCAGAA.

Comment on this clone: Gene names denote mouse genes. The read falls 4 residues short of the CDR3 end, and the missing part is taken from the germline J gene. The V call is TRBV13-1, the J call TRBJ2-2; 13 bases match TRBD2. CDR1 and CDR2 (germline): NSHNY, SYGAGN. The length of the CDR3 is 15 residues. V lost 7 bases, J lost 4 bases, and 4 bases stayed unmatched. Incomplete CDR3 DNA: TGTGCCAGCGTTGGACTGGGGGGGCCCACCGGG. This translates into CASVGLGGPTG. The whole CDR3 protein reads CASVGLGGPTGQLYF.

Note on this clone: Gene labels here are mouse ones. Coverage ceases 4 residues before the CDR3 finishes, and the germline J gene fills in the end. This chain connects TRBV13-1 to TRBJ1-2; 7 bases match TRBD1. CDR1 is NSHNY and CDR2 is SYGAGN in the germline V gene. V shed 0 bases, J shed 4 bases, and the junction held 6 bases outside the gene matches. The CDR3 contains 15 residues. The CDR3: CASSDAGTVGSDYTF. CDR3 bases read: TGTGCCAGCAGTGATGCCGGGACAGTGGGCTCC.

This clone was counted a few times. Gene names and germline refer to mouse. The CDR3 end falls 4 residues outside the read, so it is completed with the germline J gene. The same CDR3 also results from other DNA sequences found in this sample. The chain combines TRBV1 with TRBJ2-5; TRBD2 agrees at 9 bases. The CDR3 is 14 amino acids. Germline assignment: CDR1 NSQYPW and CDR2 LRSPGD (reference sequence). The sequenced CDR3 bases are TGCACCTGCAGTGCAGGGACTGGGGAAGAC. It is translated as CTCSAGTGED. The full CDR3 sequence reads CTCSAGTGEDTQYF.

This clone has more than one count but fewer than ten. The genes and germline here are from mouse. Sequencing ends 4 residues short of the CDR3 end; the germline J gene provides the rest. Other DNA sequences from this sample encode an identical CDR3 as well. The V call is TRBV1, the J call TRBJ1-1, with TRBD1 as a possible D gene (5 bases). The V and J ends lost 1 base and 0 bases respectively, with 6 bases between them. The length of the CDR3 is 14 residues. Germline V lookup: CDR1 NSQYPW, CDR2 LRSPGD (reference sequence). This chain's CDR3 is CTCSAGQTNTEVFF. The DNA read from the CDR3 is TGCACCTGCAGTGCAGGACAGACAAACACA.

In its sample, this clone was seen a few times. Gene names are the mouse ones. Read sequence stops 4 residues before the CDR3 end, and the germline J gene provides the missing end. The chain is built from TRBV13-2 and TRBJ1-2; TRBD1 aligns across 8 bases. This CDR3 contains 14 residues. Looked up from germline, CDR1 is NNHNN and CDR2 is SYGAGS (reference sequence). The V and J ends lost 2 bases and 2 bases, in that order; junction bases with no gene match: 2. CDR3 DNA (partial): TGTGCCAGCGGTGACCACAGGGGGAACTCC. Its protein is CASGDHRGNS. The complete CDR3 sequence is CASGDHRGNSDYTF.

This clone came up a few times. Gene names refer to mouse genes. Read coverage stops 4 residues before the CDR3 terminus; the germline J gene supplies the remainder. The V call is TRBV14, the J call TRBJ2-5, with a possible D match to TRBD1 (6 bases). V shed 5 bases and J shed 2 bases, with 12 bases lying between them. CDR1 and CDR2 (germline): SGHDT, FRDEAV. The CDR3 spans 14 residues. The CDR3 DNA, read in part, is TGTGCCAGCAGCCTCACAGGGACCCAAGAC. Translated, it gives CASSLTGTQD. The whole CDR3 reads CASSLTGTQDTQYF.

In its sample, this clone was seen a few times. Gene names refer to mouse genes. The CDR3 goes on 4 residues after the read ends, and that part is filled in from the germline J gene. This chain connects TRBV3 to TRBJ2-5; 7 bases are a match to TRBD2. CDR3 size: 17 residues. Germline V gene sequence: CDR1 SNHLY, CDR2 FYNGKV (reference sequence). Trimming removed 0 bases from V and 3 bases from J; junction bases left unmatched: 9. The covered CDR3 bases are TGTGCCAGCAGCTTAGCGCGTCTGGGGGATGGACAAGAC. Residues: CASSLARLGDGQD. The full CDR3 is CASSLARLGDGQDTQYF. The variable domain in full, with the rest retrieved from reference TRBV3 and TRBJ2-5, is GPKVLQIPSHQIIDMGQMVTLNCDPVSNHLYFYWYKQILGQQMEFLVNFYNGKVMEKSKLFKDQFSVERPDGSYFTLKIQPTALEDSAVYFCASSLARLGDGQDTQYFGPGTRLLVL.

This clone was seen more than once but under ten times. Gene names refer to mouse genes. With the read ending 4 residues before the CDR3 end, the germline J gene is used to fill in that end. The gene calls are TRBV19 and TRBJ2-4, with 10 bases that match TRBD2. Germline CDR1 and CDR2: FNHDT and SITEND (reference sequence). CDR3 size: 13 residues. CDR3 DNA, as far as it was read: TGTGCCAGCAGCCAGGACTGGGGGAAC. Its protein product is CASSQDWGN. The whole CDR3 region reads CASSQDWGNTLYF.

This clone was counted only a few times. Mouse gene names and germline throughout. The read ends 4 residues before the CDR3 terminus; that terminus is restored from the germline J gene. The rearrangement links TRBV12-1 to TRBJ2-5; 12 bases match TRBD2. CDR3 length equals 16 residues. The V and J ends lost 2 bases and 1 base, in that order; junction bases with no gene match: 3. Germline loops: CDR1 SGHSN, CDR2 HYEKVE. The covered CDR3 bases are TGTGCCAGCTCTCCCGGGACTGGGGGGCACCAAGAC. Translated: CASSPGTGGHQD. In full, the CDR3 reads CASSPGTGGHQDTQYF.

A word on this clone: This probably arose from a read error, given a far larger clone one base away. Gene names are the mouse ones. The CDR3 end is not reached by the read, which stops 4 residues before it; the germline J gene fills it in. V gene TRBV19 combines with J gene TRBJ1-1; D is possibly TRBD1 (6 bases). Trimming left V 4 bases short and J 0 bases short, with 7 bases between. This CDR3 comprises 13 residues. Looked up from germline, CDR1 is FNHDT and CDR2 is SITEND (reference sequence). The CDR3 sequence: CASSGTTNTEVFF. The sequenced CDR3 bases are TGTGCCAGCAGTGGGACAACAAACACA.

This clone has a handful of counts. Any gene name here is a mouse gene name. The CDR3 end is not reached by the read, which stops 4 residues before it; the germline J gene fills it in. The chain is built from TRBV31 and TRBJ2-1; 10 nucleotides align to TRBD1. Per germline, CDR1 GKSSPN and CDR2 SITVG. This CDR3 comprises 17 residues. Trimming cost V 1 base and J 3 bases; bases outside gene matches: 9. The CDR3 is CAWSRTGTGVAYAEQFF. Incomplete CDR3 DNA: TGTGCCTGGAGTCGAACCGGGACAGGGGTGGCCTATGCT.